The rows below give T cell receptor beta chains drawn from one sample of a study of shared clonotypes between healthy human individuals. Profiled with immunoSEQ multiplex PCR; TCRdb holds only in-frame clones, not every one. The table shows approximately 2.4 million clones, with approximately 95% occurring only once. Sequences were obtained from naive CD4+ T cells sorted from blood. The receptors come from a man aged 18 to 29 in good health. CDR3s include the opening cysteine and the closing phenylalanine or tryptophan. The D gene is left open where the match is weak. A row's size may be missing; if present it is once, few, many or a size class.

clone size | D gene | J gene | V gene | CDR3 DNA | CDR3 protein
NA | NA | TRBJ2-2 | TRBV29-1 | TGCAGCGCCGCTTGGGGGATGCCGAACACCGGGGAGCTGTTTTTT | CSAAWGMPNTGELFF
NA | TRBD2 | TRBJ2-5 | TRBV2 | TGTGCCAGCGAGCGGGGGGCCCAAGAGACCCAGTACTTC | CASERGAQETQYF
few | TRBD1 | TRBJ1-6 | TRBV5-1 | TGCGCCAGCAGCTCCACAGGGGCGGAATCACCCCTCCACTTT | CASSSTGAESPLHF
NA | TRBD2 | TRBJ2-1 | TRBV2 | TGTGCCGGTACGACTAGCGGGTTCAATGAGCAGTTCTTC | CAGTTSGFNEQFF
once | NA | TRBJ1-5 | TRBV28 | TGTGCCAGCAGTTTATCCCAGGCCCGACGGCAGCCCCAGCATTTT | CASSLSQARRQPQHF
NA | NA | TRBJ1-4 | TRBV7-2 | TGTGCCAGCAGCTTAGGGCCGGCGCGAGAAAAACTGTTTTTT | CASSLGPAREKLFF
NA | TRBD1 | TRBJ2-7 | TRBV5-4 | TGTGCCAGCAGCTTGGTCGGACAGGGGGCGCGAGAGCAGTACTTC | CASSLVGQGAREQYF
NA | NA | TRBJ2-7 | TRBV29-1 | TGCAGCGTGGGCAGGGGATACGAGCAGTACTTC | CSVGRGYEQYF
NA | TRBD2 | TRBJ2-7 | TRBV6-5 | TGTGCCAGCAGTCACGAGGGACTAGGGCTTCACGAGCAGTACTTC | CASSHEGLGLHEQYF
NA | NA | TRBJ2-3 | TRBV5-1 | TGCGCCAGCAGCCATAGCCGGGGAGCCACGCAGTATTTT | CASSHSRGATQYF
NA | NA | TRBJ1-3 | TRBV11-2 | TGTGCCAGCAGCTTTGGGATTCGCTCTGGAAACACCATATATTTT | CASSFGIRSGNTIYF